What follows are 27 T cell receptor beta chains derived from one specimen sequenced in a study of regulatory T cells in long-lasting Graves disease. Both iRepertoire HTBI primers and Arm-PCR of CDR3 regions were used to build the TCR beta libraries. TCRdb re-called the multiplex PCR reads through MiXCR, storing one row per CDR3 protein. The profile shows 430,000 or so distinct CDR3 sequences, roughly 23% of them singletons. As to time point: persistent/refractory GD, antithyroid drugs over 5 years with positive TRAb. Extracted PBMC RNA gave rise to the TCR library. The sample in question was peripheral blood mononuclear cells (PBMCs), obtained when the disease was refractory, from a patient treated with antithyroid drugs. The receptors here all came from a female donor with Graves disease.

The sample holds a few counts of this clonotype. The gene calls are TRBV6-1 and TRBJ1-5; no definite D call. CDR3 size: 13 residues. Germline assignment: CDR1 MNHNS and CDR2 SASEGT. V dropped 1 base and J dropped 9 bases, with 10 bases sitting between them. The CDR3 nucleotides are TGTGCCAGCAGTGAAGGGACCGCCGGGCCCCAGCATTTT. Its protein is CASSEGTAGPQHF.

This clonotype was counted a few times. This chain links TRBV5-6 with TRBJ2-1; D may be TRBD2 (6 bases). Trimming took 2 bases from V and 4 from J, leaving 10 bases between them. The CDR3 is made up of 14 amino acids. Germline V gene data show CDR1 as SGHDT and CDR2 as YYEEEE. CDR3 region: CASSFGLNYNEQFF. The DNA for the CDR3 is TGTGCCAGCAGCTTTGGACTAAATTACAATGAGCAGTTCTTC.

Written as DNA, the CDR3 is TGCAGCGTTGGGCAATCTATGGGAAGCTCCTACAATGAGCAGTTCTTC. As protein: CSVGQSMGSSYNEQFF. J is TRBJ2-1 and V is TRBV29-1, with D hard to call. Per the germline V gene, CDR1 is SQVTM and CDR2 is ANQGSEA. V lost 4 bases to trimming and J lost 0 bases, with 16 bases between them. The CDR3 has 16 residues.

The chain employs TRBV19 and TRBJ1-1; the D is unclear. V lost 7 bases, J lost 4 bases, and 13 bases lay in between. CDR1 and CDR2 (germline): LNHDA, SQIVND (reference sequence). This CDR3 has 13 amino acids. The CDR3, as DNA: TGTGCCAGTATGAGCGGGAGTGGCACTGAAGCTTTCTTT. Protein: CASMSGSGTEAFF.

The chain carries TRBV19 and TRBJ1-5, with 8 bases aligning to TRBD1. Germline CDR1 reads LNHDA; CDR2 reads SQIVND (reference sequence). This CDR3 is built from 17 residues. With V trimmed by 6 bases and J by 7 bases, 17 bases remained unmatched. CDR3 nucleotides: TGTGCCAGTAGGCAAACAGGGGGACGCAGGCAAGGGCAGCCCCAGCATTTT. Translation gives CASRQTGGRRQGQPQHF.

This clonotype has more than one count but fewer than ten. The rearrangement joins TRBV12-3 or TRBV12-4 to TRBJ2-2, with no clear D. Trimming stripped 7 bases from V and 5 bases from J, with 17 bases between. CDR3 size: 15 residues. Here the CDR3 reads CASNPMFAATGELFF. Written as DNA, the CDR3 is TGTGCCAGCAACCCCATGTTCGCGGCAACCGGGGAGCTGTTTTTT.

CDR3 residues: CASSSYREVDTQYF. The CDR3 bases are TGTGCCAGCAGTTCCTACAGGGAGGTAGATACGCAGTATTTT. The chain couples TRBV28 to TRBJ2-3; D assignment may be TRBD1 or TRBD2 (6 bases each). The V gene's germline CDR1 is MDHEN and CDR2 SYDVKM. The V gene lost 4 bases and the J gene lost 5 bases, with 13 bases spanning the gap. The CDR3 runs 14 residues.

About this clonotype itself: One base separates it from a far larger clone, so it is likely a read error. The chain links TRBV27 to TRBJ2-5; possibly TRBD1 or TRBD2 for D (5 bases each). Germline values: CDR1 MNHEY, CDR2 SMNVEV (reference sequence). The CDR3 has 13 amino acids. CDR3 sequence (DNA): TGTGCCAGCAGCTCCGGGACCGGTCAGACCCGGTACTTC. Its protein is CASSSGTGQTRYF.

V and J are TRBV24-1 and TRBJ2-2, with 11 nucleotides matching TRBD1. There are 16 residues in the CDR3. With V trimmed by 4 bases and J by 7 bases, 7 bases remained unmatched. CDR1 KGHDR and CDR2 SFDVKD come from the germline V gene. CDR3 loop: CATSDQDRGQDGELFF. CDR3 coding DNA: TGTGCCACCAGTGACCAGGACAGGGGGCAGGACGGGGAGCTGTTTTTT.

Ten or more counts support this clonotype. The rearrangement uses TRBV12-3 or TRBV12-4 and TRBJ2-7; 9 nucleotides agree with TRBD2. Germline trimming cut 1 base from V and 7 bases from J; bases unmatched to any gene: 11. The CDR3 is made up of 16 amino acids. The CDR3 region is CASSLDPSGTFGEQYF. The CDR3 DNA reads TGTGCCAGCAGTTTAGATCCTAGCGGGACCTTTGGGGAGCAGTACTTC.

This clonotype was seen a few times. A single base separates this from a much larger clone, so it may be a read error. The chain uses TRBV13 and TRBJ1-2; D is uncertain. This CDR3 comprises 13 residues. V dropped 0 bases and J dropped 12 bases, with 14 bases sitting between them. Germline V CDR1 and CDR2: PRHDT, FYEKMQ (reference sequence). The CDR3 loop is CASSLGRGRSHTF. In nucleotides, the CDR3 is TGTGCCAGCAGCTTAGGGAGAGGACGGAGCCACACCTTC.

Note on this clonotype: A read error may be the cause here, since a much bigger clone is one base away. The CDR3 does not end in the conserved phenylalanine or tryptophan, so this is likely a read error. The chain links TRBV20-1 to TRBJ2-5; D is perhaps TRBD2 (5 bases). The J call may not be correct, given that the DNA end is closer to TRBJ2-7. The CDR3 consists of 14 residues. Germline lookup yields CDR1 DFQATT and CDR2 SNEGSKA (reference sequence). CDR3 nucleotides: TGCAGTGCTAGTCCGGGCGGGCGCTCCTACGAGCAGTACTCC. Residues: CSASPGGRSYEQYS.

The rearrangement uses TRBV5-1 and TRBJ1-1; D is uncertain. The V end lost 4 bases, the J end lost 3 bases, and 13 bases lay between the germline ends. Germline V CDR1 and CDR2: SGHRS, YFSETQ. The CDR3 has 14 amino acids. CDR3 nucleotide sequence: TGCGCCAGCAGCCAAAATAAGGGCTACACTGAAGCTTTCTTT. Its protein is CASSQNKGYTEAFF.

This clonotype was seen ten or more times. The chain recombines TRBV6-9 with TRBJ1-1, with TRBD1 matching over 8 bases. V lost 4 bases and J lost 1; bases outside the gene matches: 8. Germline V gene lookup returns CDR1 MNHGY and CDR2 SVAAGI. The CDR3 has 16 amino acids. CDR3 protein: CASSFPHRGGNTEAFF. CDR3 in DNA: TGTGCCAGCAGTTTCCCTCACAGGGGGGGGAACACTGAAGCTTTCTTT.

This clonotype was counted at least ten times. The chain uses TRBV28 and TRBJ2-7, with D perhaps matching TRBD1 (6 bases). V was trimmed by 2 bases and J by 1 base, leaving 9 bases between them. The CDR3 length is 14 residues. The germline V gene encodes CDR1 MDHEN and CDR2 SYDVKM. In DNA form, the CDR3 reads TGTGCCAGCAGTTTAAGACAGGTATCCTACGAGCAGTACTTC. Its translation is CASSLRQVSYEQYF.

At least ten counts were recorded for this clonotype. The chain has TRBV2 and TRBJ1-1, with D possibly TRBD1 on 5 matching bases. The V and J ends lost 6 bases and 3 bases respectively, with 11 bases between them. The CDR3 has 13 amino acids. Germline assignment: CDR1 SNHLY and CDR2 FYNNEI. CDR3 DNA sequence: TGTGCCAGCAGCGGGGCAGGGTACACTGAAGCTTTCTTT. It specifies CASSGAGYTEAFF.

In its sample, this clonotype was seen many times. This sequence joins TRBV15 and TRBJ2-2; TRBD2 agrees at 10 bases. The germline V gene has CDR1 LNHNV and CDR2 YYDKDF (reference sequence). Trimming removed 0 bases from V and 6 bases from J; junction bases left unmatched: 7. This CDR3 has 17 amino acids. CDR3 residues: CATSRDKASGRAGELFF. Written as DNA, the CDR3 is TGTGCCACCAGCAGAGATAAGGCTAGCGGGAGAGCCGGGGAGCTGTTTTTT.

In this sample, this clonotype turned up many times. CDR3 DNA sequence: TGTGCCAGCCGGACAGGGCGCCCGAACACTGAAGCTTTCTTT. Translating gives CASRTGRPNTEAFF. The chain uses TRBV19 and TRBJ1-1, with 8 bases identical to TRBD1. Losses at the gene ends were 9 bases for V and 1 base for J; bases not matched to a gene: 7. The CDR3 loop spans 14 amino acids. Germline assignment: CDR1 LNHDA and CDR2 SQIVND (reference sequence). The whole variable domain, filled in from reference TRBV19 and TRBJ1-1, reads DGGITQSPKYLFRKEGQNVTLSCEQNLNHDAMYWYRQDPGQGLRLIYYSQIVNDFQKGDIAEGYSVSREKKESFPLTVTSAQKNPTAFYLCASRTGRPNTEAFFGQGTRLTVV.

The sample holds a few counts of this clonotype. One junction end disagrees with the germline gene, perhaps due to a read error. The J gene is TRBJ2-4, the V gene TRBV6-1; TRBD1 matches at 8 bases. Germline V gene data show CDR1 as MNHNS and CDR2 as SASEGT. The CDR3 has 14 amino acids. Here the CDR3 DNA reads TGTGCCAGCAGTGAAGACCCCCAGGACAGGGTGATAAACTTC. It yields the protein CASSEDPQDRVINF.

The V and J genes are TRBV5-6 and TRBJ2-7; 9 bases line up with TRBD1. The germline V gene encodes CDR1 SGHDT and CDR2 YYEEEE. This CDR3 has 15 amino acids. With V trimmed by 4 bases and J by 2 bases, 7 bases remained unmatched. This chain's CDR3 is CASSDPTGGTYEQYF. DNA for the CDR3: TGTGCCAGCAGCGACCCGACAGGGGGAACCTACGAGCAGTACTTC.

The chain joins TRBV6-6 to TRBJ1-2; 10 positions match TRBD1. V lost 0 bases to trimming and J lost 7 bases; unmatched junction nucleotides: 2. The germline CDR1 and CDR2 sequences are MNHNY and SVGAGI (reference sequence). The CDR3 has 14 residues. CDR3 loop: CASSYSDRGFGYTF. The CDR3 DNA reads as TGTGCCAGCAGTTACTCGGACAGGGGGTTTGGCTACACCTTC.

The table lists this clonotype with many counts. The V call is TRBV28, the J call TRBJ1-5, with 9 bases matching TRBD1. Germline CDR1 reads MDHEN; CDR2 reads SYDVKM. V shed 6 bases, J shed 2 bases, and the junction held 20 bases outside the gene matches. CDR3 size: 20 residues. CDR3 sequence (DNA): TGTGCCAGCAGCCTCCTTTACGGACAGGGGTCTTATGAGGGCAATCAGCCCCAGCATTTT. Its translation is CASSLLYGQGSYEGNQPQHF.

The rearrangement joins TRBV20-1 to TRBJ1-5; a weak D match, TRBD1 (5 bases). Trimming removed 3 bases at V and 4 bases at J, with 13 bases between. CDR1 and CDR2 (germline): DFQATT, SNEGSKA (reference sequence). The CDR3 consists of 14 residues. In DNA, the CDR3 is TGCAGTGCTAGTCGGCAGGGAGGAAATCAGCCCCAGCATTTT. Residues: CSASRQGGNQPQHF.

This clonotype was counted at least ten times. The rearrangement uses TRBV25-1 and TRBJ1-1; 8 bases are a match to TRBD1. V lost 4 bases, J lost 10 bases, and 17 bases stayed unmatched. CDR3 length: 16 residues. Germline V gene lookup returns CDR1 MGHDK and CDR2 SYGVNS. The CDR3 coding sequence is TGTGCCAGCAGTGCCCGGGACACCCAGGGAACAGGGGGAGCTTTCTTT. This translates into CASSARDTQGTGGAFF.

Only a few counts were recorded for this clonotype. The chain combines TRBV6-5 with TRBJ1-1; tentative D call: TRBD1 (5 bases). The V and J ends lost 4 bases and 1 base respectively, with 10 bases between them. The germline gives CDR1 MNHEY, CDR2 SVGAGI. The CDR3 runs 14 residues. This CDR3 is CASSSGPPNTEAFF. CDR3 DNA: TGTGCCAGCAGTTCGGGACCTCCGAACACTGAAGCTTTCTTT.

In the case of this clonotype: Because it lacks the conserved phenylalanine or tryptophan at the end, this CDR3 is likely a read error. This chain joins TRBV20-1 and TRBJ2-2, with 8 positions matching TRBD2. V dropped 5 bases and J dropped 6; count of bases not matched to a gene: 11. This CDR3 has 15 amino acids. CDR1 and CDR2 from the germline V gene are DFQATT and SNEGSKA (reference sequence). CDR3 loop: CSARREVAGSGELFS. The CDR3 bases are TGCAGTGCTCGCCGGGAAGTAGCGGGATCCGGGGAGCTGTTTTCT.

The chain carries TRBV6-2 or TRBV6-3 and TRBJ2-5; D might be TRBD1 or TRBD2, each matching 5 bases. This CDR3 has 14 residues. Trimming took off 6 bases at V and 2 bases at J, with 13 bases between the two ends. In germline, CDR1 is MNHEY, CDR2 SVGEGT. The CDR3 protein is CASSYGAYQETQYF. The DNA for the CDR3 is TGTGCCAGCAGCTACGGGGCGTATCAAGAGACCCAGTACTTC.